This T cell receptor (beta chain) was captured by sequencing in a study of Ad26.COV2.S vaccination and SARS-CoV-2 variants. On the study more broadly: Ad26.COV2.S was injected intramuscularly once or twice, 56 days apart. Findings and caveats of the study: Measurement of non-spike TCR breadth gave similar results in vaccine and placebo recipients.

For this clone: Its antigen is not identified.

Assay used: immunoSEQ multiplex PCR; TCRdb lists only in-frame clones, some missing. The data contain some 480,000 clones, around nine tenths of them singletons. Trimming stripped 3 bases from V and 6 bases from J, with 5 bases between. The CDR3 loop spans 10 amino acids. Germline CDR1 and CDR2: GTSNPN and SVGIG (reference sequence). Treatment specified: roughly 19 received Ad26.COV2.S at low or high dose, single or two shots; a few received placebo; per-sample allocation not given. Samples analyzed were those drawn on day 63 after the first vaccine or placebo injection. An Ad26 vector expressing Wuhan-strain SARS-CoV-2 spike constituted the vaccine.

The sample here was peripheral blood, taken in a trial of Ad26.COV2.S vaccine versus placebo. This sequence was found in a person aged 18-60 years who received the Ad26.COV2.S COVID-19 vaccine or a placebo. The chain combines TRBV30 with TRBJ2-5; D is undetermined. CDR3 protein: CAWRTKTQYF. In DNA form, the CDR3 reads TGTGCCTGGAGGACCAAGACCCAGTACTTC.